These 6 T cell receptor beta chains came from one sample sequenced in a study of T cell repertoires in cytomegalovirus infection. A single record per CDR3 protein comes from TCRdb applying MiXCR to the reads. This table holds approximately 1,000,000 distinct CDR3 sequences, 30% to 40% found once. The antigens of these receptors remain unknown. The sample was cultured CD8+ T cells from PBMCs, taken from culture after CMV antigen stimulation. The receptor source for this set is a human donor in good health (CMV status not recorded). Some clones in this sample may be carry-over from other donors' samples.

Turning to this clonotype: At one boundary the junction diverges from the germline segment, which might be a read error. This chain links TRBV6-1 with TRBJ1-1; D is perhaps TRBD1 (5 bases). CDR3 size: 15 residues. CDR1 and CDR2 (germline): MNHNS, SASEGT. This chain's CDR3 is CSSSETGTAGTEAFF. DNA of the CDR3: TGTTCCAGCAGTGAAACCGGGACGGCTGGCACTGAAGCTTTCTTT.

The chain has TRBV2 and TRBJ2-1; 11 bases map to TRBD2. Trimming took 4 bases from V and 9 from J; bases not matched to a gene: 5. The CDR3 has 14 amino acids. CDR1 SNHLY and CDR2 FYNNEI come from the germline V gene. CDR3: CASSGLAGGSEQFF. As DNA, the CDR3 is TGTGCCAGCAGTGGTCTAGCGGGGGGCTCTGAGCAGTTCTTC.

The chain carries TRBV12-3 or TRBV12-4 and TRBJ1-1; the D gene is possibly TRBD1 (6 bases). This CDR3 comprises 13 residues. V lost 6 bases to trimming and J lost 8 bases, with 16 bases between them. The CDR3 loop reads CASSSTGTVEAFF. In DNA form, the CDR3 reads TGTGCCAGCAGCAGTACAGGGACGGTGGAAGCTTTCTTT.

This clonotype was seen a handful of times. This rearrangement joins TRBV10-2 to TRBJ1-6; 10 bases are shared with TRBD1. CDR3 length: 14 residues. Trimming removed 1 base from V and 16 bases from J; junction bases left unmatched: 7. CDR1 is WSHSY, CDR2 SAAADI, per germline. CDR3 nucleotides: TGCGCCAGCAGTGAGTACGGGACAGGGGTATTTCTCCACTTT. This sequence encodes CASSEYGTGVFLHF.

This clonotype turned up a few times. The chain has TRBV5-6 and TRBJ2-7; D is ambiguous. Germline assignment: CDR1 SGHDT and CDR2 YYEEEE. This CDR3 comprises 11 residues. With 4 bases removed from V and 4 bases from J, the gap between germline ends came to 6 bases. The CDR3 DNA sequence: TGTGCCAGCAGCCGCCAGTACGAGCAGTACGTC. Residues: CASSRQYEQYV.

To note about this clonotype: An end of the junction differs from the germline gene, which may be a read error. The chain has TRBV5-5 and TRBJ2-2, with D possibly TRBD1 on 6 matching bases. Germline-derived CDR1 and CDR2 are SGHKS and YYEKEE (reference sequence). CDR3 length: 16 residues. The CDR3: CASSLDLRGFTGELFF. The CDR3 nucleotides read TGTGCCAGCAGTTTGGACCTCAGGGGTTTCACCGGGGAGCTGTTTTTT.